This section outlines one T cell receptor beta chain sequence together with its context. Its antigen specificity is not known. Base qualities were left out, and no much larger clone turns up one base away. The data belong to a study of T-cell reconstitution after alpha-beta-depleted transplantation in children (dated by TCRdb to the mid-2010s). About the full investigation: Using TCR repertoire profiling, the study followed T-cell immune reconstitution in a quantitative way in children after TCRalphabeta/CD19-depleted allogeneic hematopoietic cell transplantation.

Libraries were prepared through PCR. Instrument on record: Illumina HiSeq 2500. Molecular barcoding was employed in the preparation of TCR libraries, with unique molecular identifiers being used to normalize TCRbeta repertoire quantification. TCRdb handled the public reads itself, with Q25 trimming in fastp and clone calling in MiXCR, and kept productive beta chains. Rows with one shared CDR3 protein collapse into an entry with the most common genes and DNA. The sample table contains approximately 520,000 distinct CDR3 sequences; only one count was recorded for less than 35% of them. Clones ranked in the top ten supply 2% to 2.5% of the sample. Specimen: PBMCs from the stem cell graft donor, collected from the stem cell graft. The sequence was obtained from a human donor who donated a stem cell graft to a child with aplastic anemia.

CDR3 reads: CASSQEARGSEAFF. The DNA sequence is as follows: TGTGCCAGCAGCCAAGAAGCGAGGGGCTCTGAAGCTTTCTTT. Recombination joined TRBV14 with TRBJ1-1; TRBD1 is perhaps the D gene, given 5 matching bases. From cysteine to phenylalanine, the CDR3 is 14 amino acids long. Of all the DNA, just the CDR3 is kept, 42 bases in frame from base 1. V and J lose 0 bases and 6 bases, and a span of 11 bases separates them. Looking up the germline V gene yields CDR1 SGHDN and CDR2 FVKESK. Outside the CDR3, residues come from the reference TRBV14 and TRBJ1-1 proteins, so the full variable domain is: EAGVTQFPSHSVIEKGQTVTLRCDPISGHDNLYWYRRVMGKEIKFLLHFVKESKQDESGMPNNRFLAERTGGTYSTLKVQPAELEDSGVYFCASSQEARGSEAFFGQGTRLTVV.